This entry is about one T cell receptor beta chain. Its antigen is unidentified. HIV-negative, healthy adults without recent acute infections or vaccinations were the donors. Using immunoSEQ multiplex PCR, the repertoire was profiled, and TCRdb retains in-frame clones only, with some absent. This table holds 300,000 to 400,000 clones, roughly 91% found once. This entry is derived from a study of shared clonotypes between healthy human individuals. About the research overall: CD4 naive cells filled three plates per donor, CD4 memory three, CD8 naive two and CD8 memory one.

The CDR3 loop spans 15 amino acids. CDR1 and CDR2 (germline): MGHRA, YSYEKL. Trimming removed 5 bases at V and 0 bases at J, with 11 bases between. Study-wide points: Non-shared clonotypes had lower generation probabilities than those shared by all four donors. Generally, naive subsets came out with larger estimated richness than memory subsets.

The genes are TRBV4-1 and TRBJ2-4; no firm D call. The TCR was taken from a man between 18 and 35 years old in good health. What was sequenced was memory CD8+ T cells sorted from blood. Noted subset: CD45RO+ cells pooled with CCR7-negative TemRA cells. In DNA form, the CDR3 reads TGCGCCAGCAGCGGAAGACAACTAGCCAAAAACATTCAGTACTTC. It is translated as CASSGRQLAKNIQYF.